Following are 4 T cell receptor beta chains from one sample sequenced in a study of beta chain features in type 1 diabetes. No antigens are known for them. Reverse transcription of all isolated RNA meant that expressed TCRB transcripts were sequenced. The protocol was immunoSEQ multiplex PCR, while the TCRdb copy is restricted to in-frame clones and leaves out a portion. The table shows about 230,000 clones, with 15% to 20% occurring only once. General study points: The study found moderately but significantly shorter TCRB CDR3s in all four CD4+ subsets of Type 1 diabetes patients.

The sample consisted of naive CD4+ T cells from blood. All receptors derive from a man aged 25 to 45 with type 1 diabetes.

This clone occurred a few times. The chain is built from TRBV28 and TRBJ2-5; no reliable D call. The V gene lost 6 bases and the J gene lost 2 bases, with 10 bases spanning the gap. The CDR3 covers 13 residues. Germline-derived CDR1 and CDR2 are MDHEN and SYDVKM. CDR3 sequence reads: CASRAEIQETQYF. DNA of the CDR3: TGTGCCAGCAGGGCAGAAATACAAGAGACCCAGTACTTC.

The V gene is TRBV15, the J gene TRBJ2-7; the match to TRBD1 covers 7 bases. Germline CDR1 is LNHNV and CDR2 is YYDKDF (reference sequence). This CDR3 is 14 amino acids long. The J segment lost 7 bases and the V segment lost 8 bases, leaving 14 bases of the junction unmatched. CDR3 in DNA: TGTGCCACCCGCCAGGACCGGACAGGTGGGGAGCAGTACTTC. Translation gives CATRQDRTGGEQYF.

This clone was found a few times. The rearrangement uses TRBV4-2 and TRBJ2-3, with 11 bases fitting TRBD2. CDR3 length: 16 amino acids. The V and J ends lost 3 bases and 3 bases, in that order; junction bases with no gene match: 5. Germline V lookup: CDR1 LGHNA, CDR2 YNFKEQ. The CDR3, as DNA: TGTGCCAGCAGCCACCTGCGGACTAGCGGGACAGATACGCAGTATTTT. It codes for CASSHLRTSGTDTQYF.

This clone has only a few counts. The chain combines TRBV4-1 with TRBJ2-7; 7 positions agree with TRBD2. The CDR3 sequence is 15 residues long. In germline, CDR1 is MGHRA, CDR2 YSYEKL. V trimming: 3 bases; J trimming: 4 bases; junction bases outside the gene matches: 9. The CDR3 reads CASSQQAGRRYEQYF. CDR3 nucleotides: TGCGCCAGCAGCCAGCAAGCGGGAAGGAGGTACGAGCAGTACTTC.